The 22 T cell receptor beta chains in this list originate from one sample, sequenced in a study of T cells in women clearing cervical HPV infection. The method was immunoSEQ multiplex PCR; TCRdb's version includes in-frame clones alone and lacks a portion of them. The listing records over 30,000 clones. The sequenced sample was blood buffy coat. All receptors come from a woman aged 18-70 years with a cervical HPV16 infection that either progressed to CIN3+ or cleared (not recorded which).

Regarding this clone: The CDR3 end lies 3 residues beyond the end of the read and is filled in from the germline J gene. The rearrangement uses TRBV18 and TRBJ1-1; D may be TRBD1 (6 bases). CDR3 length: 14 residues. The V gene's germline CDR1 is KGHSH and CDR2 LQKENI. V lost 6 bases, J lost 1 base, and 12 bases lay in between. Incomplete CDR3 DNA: TGTGCCAGCTCGCCCAGGGGCCAGAACACTGAA. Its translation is CASSPRGQNTE. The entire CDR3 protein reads CASSPRGQNTEAFF.

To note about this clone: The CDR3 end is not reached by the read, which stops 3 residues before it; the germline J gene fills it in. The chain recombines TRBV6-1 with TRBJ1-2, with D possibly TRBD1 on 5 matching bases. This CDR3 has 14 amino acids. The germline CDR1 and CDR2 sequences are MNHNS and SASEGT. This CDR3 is CASSERGSSYDYTF. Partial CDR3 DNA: TGTGCCAGCAGTGAGAGGGGAAGCTCCTACGAC.

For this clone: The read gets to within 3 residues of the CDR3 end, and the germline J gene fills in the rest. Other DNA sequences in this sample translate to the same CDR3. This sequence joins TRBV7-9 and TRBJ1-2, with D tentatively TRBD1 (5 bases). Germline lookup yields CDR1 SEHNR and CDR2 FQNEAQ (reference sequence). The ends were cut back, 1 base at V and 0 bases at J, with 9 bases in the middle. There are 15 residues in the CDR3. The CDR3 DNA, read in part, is TGTGCCAGCAGCTTAGAGGACATCTCTAACTATGGC. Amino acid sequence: CASSLEDISNYG. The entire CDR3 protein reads CASSLEDISNYGYTF.

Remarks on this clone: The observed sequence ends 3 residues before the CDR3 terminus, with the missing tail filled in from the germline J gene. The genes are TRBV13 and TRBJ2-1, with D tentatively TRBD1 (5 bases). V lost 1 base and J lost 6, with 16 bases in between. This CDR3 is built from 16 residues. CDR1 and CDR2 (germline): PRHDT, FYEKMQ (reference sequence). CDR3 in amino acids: CASSLEGLLQFNEQFF. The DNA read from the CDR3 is TGTGCCAGCAGCTTAGAGGGGTTACTACAATTCAATGAG.

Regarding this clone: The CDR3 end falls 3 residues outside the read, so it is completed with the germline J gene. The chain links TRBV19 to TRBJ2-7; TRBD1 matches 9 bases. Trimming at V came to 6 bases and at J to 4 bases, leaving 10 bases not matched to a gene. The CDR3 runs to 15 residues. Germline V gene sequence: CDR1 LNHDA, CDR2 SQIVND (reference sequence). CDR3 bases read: TGTGCCAGTAGGCCGGGACAGGGAAAGATGTACGAG. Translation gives CASRPGQGKMYE. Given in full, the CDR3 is CASRPGQGKMYEQYF.

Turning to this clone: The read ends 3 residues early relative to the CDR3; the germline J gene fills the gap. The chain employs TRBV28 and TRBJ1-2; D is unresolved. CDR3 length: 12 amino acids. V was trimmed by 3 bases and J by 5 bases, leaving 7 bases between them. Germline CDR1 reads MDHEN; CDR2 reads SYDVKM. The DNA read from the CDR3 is TGTGCCAGCAGTTTTGGCGGGTATGGC. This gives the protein CASSFGGYG. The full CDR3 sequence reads CASSFGGYGYTF.

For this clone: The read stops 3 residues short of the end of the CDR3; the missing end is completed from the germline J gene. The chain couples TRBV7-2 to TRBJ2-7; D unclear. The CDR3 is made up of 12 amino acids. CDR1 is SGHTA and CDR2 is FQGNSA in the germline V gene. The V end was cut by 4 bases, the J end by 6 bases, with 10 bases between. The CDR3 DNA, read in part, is TGTGCCAGCAGCTGGTACTCCGGCGAG. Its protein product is CASSWYSGE. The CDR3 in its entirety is CASSWYSGEQYF.

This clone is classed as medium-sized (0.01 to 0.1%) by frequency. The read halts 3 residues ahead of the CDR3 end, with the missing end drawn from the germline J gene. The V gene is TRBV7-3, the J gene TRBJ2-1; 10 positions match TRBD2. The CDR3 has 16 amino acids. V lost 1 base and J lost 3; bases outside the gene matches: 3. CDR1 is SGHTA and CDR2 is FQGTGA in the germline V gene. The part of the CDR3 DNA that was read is TGTGCCAGCAGCTTAAGTGGGACTAGCGACTACAATGAG. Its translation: CASSLSGTSDYNE. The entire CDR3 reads CASSLSGTSDYNEQFF. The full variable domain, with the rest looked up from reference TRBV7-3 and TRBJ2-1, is GAGVSQTPSNKVTEKGKYVELRCDPISGHTALYWYRQSLGQGPEFLIYFQGTGAADDSGLPNDRFFAVRPEGSVSTLKIQRTERGDSAVYLCASSLSGTSDYNEQFFGPGTRLTVL.

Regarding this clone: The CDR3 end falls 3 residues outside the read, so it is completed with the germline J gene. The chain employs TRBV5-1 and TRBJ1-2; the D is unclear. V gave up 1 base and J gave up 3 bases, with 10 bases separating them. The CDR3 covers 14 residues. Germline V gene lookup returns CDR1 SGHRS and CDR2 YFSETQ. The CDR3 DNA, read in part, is TGCGCCAGCAGCTTGCCCCGGGTCGACTATGGC. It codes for CASSLPRVDYG. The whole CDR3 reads CASSLPRVDYGYTF. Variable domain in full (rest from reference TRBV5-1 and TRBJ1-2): KAGVTQTPRYLIKTRGQQVTLSCSPISGHRSVSWYQQTPGQGLQFLFEYFSETQRNKGNFPGRFSGRQFSNSRSEMNVSTLELGDSALYLCASSLPRVDYGYTFGSGTRLTVV.

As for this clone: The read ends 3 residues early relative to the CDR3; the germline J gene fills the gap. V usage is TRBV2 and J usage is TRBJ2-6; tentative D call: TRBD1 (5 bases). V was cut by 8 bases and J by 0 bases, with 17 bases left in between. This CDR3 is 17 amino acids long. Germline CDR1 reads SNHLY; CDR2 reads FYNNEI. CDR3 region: CASGVWGSRSGANVLTF. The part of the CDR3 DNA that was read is TGTGCCAGCGGTGTTTGGGGCAGCCGCTCTGGGGCCAACGTC.

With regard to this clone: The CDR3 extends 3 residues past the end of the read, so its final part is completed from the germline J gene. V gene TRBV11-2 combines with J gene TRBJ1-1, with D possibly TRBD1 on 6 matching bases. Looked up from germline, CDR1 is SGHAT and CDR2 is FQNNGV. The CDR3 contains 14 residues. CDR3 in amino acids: CASRHLQGRYGAFF. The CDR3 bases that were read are TGTGCCAGCAGACATCTACAGGGACGGTACGGA.

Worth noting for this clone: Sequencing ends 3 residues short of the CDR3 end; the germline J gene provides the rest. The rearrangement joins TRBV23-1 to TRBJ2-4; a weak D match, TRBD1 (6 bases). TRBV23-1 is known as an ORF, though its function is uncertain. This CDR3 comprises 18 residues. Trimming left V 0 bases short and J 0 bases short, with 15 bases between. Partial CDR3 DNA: TGCGCCAGCAGTCAATCGAAGGGGGACACTAAAGCCAAAAACATT. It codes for CASSQSKGDTKAKNI. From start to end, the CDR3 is CASSQSKGDTKAKNIQYF.

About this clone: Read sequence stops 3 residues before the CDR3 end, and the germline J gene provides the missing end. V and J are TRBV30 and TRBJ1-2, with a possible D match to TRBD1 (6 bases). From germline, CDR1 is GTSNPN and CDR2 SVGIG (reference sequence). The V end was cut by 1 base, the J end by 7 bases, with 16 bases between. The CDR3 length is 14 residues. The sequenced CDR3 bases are TGTGCCTGGAGTGGTGCGGGGGGCGGGTCTGGC. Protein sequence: CAWSGAGGGSG. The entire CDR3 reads CAWSGAGGGSGYTF.

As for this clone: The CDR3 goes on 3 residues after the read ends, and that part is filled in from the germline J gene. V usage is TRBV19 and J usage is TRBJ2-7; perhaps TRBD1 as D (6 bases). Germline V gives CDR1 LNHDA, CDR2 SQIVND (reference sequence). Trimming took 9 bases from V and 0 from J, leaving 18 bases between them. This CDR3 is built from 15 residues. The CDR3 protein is CASSPLRGASYEQYF. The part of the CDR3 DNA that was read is TGTGCCAGCAGTCCCCTCAGGGGCGCCTCCTACGAG.

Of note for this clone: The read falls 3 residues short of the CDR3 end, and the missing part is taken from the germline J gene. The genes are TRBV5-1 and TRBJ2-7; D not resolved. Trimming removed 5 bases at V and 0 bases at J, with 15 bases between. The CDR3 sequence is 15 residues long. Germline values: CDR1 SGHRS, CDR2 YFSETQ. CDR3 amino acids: CASRGQGGSSYEQYF. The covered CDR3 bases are TGCGCCAGCAGAGGTCAAGGCGGAAGCTCCTACGAG. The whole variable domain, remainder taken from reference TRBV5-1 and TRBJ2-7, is KAGVTQTPRYLIKTRGQQVTLSCSPISGHRSVSWYQQTPGQGLQFLFEYFSETQRNKGNFPGRFSGRQFSNSRSEMNVSTLELGDSALYLCASRGQGGSSYEQYFGPGTRLTVT.

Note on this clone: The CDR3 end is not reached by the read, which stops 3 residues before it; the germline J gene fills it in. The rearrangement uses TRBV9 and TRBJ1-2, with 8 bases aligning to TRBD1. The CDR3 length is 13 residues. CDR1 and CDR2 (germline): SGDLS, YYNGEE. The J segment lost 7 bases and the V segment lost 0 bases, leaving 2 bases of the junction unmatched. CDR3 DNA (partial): TGTGCCAGCAGCGTAGGACAGGGGTTTGGC. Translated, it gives CASSVGQGFG. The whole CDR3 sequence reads CASSVGQGFGYTF.

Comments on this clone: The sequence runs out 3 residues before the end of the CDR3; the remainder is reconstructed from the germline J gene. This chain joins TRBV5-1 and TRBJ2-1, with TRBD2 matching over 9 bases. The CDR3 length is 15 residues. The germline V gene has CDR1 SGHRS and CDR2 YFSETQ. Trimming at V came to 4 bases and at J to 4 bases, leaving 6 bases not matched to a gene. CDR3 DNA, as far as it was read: TGCGCCAGCAGCGACGGGACTAGCAGATACAATGAG. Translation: CASSDGTSRYNE. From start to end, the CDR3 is CASSDGTSRYNEQFF.

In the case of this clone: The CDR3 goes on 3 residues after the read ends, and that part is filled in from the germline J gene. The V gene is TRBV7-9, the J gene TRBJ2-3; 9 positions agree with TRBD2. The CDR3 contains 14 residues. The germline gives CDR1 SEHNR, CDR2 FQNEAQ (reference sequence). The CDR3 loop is CASSYSSGKETQYF. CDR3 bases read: TGTGCCAGCAGCTACTCTAGCGGGAAGGAGACG.

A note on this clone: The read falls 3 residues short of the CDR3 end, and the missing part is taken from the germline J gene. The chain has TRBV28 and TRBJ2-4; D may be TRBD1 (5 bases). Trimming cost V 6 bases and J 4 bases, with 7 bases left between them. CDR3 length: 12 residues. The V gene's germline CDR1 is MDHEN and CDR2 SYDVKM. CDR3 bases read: TGTGCCAGCAGGGGGCCAAAAAACATT. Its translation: CASRGPKNI. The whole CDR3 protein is CASRGPKNIQYF. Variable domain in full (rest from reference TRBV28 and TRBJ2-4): DVKVTQSSRYLVKRTGEKVFLECVQDMDHENMFWYRQDPGLGLRLIYFSYDVKMKEKGDIPEGYSVSREKKERFSLILESASTNQTSMYLCASRGPKNIQYFGAGTRLSVL.

The CDR3 bases that were read are TGCAGTGCTAGAGATCGGGGGGGTGGTACCGGGGAG. It specifies CSARDRGGGTGE. The entire CDR3 is CSARDRGGGTGELFF. This chain joins TRBV20-1 and TRBJ2-2; TRBD2 matches at 8 bases. The read falls 3 residues short of the CDR3 end, and the missing part is taken from the germline J gene. CDR1 and CDR2 from the germline V gene are DFQATT and SNEGSKA (reference sequence). V lost 0 bases, J lost 5 bases, and 5 bases stayed unmatched. The CDR3 is 15 amino acids.

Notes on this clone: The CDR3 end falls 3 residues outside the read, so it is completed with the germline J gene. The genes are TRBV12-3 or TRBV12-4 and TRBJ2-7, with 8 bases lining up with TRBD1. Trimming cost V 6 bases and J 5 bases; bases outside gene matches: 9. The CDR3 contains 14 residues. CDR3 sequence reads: CASSPRTGTHEQYF. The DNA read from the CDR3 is TGTGCCAGCAGCCCTAGGACAGGGACCCACGAG.

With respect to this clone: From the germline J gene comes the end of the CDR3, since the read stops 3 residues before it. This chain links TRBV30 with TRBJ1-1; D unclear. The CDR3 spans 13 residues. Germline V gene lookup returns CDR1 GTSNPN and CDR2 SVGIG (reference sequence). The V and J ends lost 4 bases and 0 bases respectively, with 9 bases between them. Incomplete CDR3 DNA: TGTGCCTGGAACGTACTTATGAACACTGAA. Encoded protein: CAWNVLMNTE. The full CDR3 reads CAWNVLMNTEAFF. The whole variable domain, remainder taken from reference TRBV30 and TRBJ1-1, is SQTIHQWPATLVQPVGSPLSLECTVEGTSNPNLYWYRQAAGRGLQLLFYSVGIGQISSEVPQNLSASRPQDRQFILSSKKLLLSDSGFYLCAWNVLMNTEAFFGQGTRLTVV.